This entry concerns a single T cell receptor (beta chain). What this receptor recognizes is not known. An end of the junction differs from the germline gene, which may be a read error. These data originate in a study of technical replicates of blood from a handful of donors (dated by TCRdb to 2015 to 2018). From cysteine to phenylalanine, the CDR3 is 10 amino acids long. Left in the record is the CDR3 DNA by itself, 30 bases read in frame from the first base. According to the germline V gene, CDR1 reads SGHTS and CDR2 reads YDEGEE. Libraries were built with the immunoSEQ multiplex PCR assay. TCRdb limited this immuneACCESS table to in-frame rearrangements with V and J called. A share of clones is missing; checked studies link under half to unresolved V genes, and the rest is unexplained. This sample comprises 80,000 to 95,000 clones, 92% of them detected only once. The ten most abundant clones make up about 0.27% of the sample.

The chain is encoded by TRBV5-8 joined to TRBJ1-2, with the D gene not clear enough to name. Specimen: T cells isolated from PBMCs. This sequence was found in a human donor in good health. The nucleotides are TGTGCCAGCAGCTTGAACGCGGGCGCCTTC. It specifies CASSLNAGAF.